The 15 T cell receptor beta chains presented below share a single source sample, sequenced in a study of a mutant IDH1 vaccine in newly diagnosed glioma. These receptors' targets are unknown. Time point specified: week 11, during vaccination. Topical imiquimod accompanied each vaccine dose, which consisted of 300 ug of mutant IDH1 20-mer peptide. Only in-frame clones appear in the TCRdb table, and some are missing; sequencing was by immunoSEQ multiplex PCR. The sample comprises 45,000 to 65,000 clones, around nine tenths of which are singletons, and approximately 2.5% rests with the top ten. The sample in question was PBMCs, obtained from a glioma patient whose treatment included an IDH1 peptide vaccine. These receptors were collected from a man between 50 and 59 years old with glioma.

The V gene is TRBV2, the J gene TRBJ2-7, with 7 bases fitting TRBD2. CDR1 SNHLY and CDR2 FYNNEI come from the germline V gene. Unmatched junction bases numbered 9, after V lost 1 base and J lost 3 bases. The length of the CDR3 is 16 residues. CDR3 region: CASSEGGPAGNYEQYF. The CDR3 DNA reads as TGTGCCAGCAGTGAAGGAGGGCCAGCGGGGAACTACGAGCAGTACTTC.

V usage is TRBV4-2 and J usage is TRBJ1-4; the match to TRBD1 covers 9 bases. This CDR3 has 16 amino acids. V dropped 0 bases and J dropped 8; count of bases not matched to a gene: 7. Germline CDR1 and CDR2: LGHNA and YNFKEQ. The CDR3 sequence: CASSQDGTGRGEKLFF. The CDR3 DNA reads as TGTGCCAGCAGCCAAGATGGGACAGGGAGAGGCGAAAAACTGTTTTTT.

V gene TRBV29-1 combines with J gene TRBJ1-1; D ambiguous. Germline V lookup: CDR1 SQVTM, CDR2 ANQGSEA. The V gene lost 3 bases and the J gene lost 8 bases, with 13 bases spanning the gap. The CDR3 spans 12 residues. CDR3 sequence reads: CSVDVRMGEAFF. The CDR3 DNA is TGCAGCGTTGACGTTCGGATGGGAGAAGCTTTCTTT.

The chain uses TRBV19 and TRBJ1-5, with 8 bases aligning to TRBD1. With V trimmed by 5 bases and J by 0 bases, 6 bases remained unmatched. CDR1 is LNHDA and CDR2 is SQIVND in the germline V gene (reference sequence). The CDR3 contains 16 residues. The CDR3 protein is CASSGDRGPSNQPQHF. The CDR3 DNA follows: TGTGCCAGTAGTGGAGACAGGGGCCCTAGCAATCAGCCCCAGCATTTT.

This clone was seen only once. The genes are TRBV30 and TRBJ2-1; perhaps TRBD2 as D (7 bases). This CDR3 contains 14 residues. The V gene lost 3 bases and the J gene lost 9 bases, with 18 bases spanning the gap. Germline V gene sequence: CDR1 GTSNPN, CDR2 SVGIG (reference sequence). The CDR3 loop reads CAWRRGGAVSEQFF. Written as DNA, the CDR3 is TGTGCCTGGAGGAGGGGGGGGGCGGTAAGTGAGCAGTTCTTC. Together with reference TRBV30 and TRBJ2-1, the CDR3 gives the full variable domain: SQTIHQWPATLVQPVGSPLSLECTVEGTSNPNLYWYRQAAGRGLQLLFYSVGIGQISSEVPQNLSASRPQDRQFILSSKKLLLSDSGFYLCAWRRGGAVSEQFFGPGTRLTVL.

This clone was counted a few times. This chain uses TRBV6-5 with TRBJ1-6; 10 bases align to TRBD1. After removal of 6 bases from V and 8 bases from J, the junction contained 7 bases not matched to a gene. Germline CDR1 and CDR2: MNHEY and SVGAGI. The CDR3 has 15 amino acids. CDR3 sequence (DNA): TGTGCCAGCAGCCGGCGGACAGGGGGTGATTCACCCCTCCACTTT. Translation gives CASSRRTGGDSPLHF.

This clone has more than one count but fewer than ten. The rearrangement links TRBV6-4 to TRBJ1-1; D is unresolved. Germline V gene sequence: CDR1 MRHNA, CDR2 SNTAGT. V lost 4 bases, J lost 0 bases, and 9 bases lay in between. This CDR3 spans 14 amino acids. CDR3 loop: CASSVTAMNTEAFF. Written as DNA, the CDR3 is TGTGCCAGCAGTGTAACCGCCATGAACACTGAAGCTTTCTTT.

This clone was counted a few times. J is TRBJ2-5 and V is TRBV30; possibly TRBD1 for D (5 bases). Germline V CDR1 and CDR2: GTSNPN, SVGIG (reference sequence). There are 14 residues in the CDR3. V was shortened by 1 base and J by 1 base, with 10 bases between the two germline ends. CDR3 nucleotide sequence: TGTGCCTGGAGTGAGGGGTACAGCCAAGAGACCCAGTACTTC. It is translated as CAWSEGYSQETQYF.

This chain links TRBV4-3 with TRBJ2-6; D not certain. The V end lost 0 bases, the J end lost 1 base, and 7 bases lay between the germline ends. The CDR3 contains 16 residues. Germline CDR1 is LGHNA and CDR2 is YSLEER. CDR3 sequence (DNA): TGCGCCAGCAGCCAAGATTCCGCTTCTGGGGCCAACGTCCTGACTTTC. Its translation: CASSQDSASGANVLTF.

The rearrangement links TRBV6-6 to TRBJ1-2; D ambiguous. Germline CDR1 reads MNHNY; CDR2 reads SVGAGI (reference sequence). The CDR3 is 15 amino acids. Trimming took off 0 bases at V and 0 bases at J, with 8 bases between the two ends. The CDR3 coding sequence is TGTGCCAGCAGTTACTCGATCGGCGCTAACTATGGCTACACCTTC. It translates to CASSYSIGANYGYTF.

For the CDR3, the DNA is TGTGCCAGCAGCTTAGGAGGGGGTGGGAATGAAAAACTGTTTTTT. It codes for CASSLGGGGNEKLFF. The chain links TRBV7-2 to TRBJ1-4, with a tentative D call TRBD1 (6 bases). The length of the CDR3 is 15 residues. CDR1 is SGHTA, CDR2 FQGNSA, per germline. V was cut by 1 base and J by 5 bases, with 11 bases left in between.

This clone occurred once. This CDR3 reads CASSVPGSGANVLTF. The CDR3 region has the DNA TGTGCCAGCAGCGTCCCGGGCTCTGGGGCCAACGTCCTGACTTTC. The gene calls are TRBV9 and TRBJ2-6, with no clear D. Germline CDR1 SGDLS, CDR2 YYNGEE. V lost 2 bases and J 0 bases, leaving 6 bases between the germline ends. The CDR3 covers 15 residues.

V is TRBV23-1 and J is TRBJ1-5; D uncertain. TRBV23-1 is classed as an ORF, of uncertain function. V was shortened by 2 bases and J by 6 bases, with 11 bases between the two germline ends. This CDR3 has 14 residues. The CDR3 DNA follows: TGCGCCAGCAGTCAAAACGGGCGGGGTCAGCCCCAGCATTTT. This encodes CASSQNGRGQPQHF.

The rearrangement joins TRBV29-1 to TRBJ1-2; 8 nucleotides agree with TRBD1. Germline-derived CDR1 and CDR2 are SQVTM and ANQGSEA. The V segment lost 6 bases and the J segment 4 bases; nucleotides outside the gene matches: 22. This CDR3 spans 18 amino acids. The CDR3 sequence: CSVRGQGGTRLMGYGYTF. The CDR3 DNA reads TGCAGCGTCCGCGGACAGGGTGGTACGAGGCTGATGGGCTATGGCTACACCTTC.

CDR3 bases: TGTGCCAGCAGTGCCCTGCGGGCGGGAGAGACCCAGTACTTC. Its translation: CASSALRAGETQYF. This chain connects TRBV2 to TRBJ2-5, with D maybe TRBD2 (5 bases). V shed 4 bases and J shed 4 bases, with 13 bases lying between them. The CDR3 spans 14 residues. Germline values: CDR1 SNHLY, CDR2 FYNNEI.